This TCR beta chain was recorded in a study of regulatory T cells in long-lasting Graves disease. Points from the study as a whole: Relative to newly diagnosed Graves' patients, persistent ones had lower TCR diversity. Between persistent patients, roughly 2,600 public clonotypes were shared, exceeding the 966 shared between new patients.

Researchers made TCR beta libraries by using iRepertoire HTBI primers and running Arm-PCR on CDR3 regions. One entry per CDR3 protein, called by TCRdb with MiXCR from the multiplex PCR reads. Seen here are about 220,000 distinct CDR3 sequences, approximately 18% observed once, and the top ten hold approximately 12%. Germline trimming cut 5 bases from V and 8 bases from J; bases unmatched to any gene: 6. This CDR3 has 15 amino acids. Concerning this clonotype itself: The antigen is not known.

Time point reported: newly diagnosed GD, antithyroid drugs for less than 3 months. RNA from PBMCs was the source of the TCR library. This same sample was also taken into another study, of T cells in Graves' hyperthyroidism and ophthalmopathy. Per that paper: A first-round RT-PCR of the TCR CDR3 used the HTBI primer set.

The sequence came from a young woman with Graves disease. V usage is TRBV12-3 or TRBV12-4 and J usage is TRBJ2-1; 13 bases align to TRBD2. Sequencing used peripheral blood mononuclear cells (PBMCs), obtained at new diagnosis, from a patient treated with antithyroid drugs. The CDR3 protein is CASSDGTSGIDEQFF. The CDR3 coding sequence is TGTGCCAGCAGTGACGGGACTAGCGGGATCGATGAGCAGTTCTTC.